This is a list of T cell receptor beta chains from one sample in a study of blood T cell repertoires in COVID-19. Libraries were prepared by immunoSEQ multiplex PCR; TCRdb keeps only in-frame clonotypes and omits some of them. The table records roughly 220,000 clones, 80% of them present only once. Input material: PBMCs or T cells enriched from blood (not recorded which). All receptors derive from a man between 25 and 39 years old with acute COVID-19. CDR3s include the opening cysteine and the closing phenylalanine or tryptophan. A D gene is named only where the DNA matches it firmly. Where a row states a size, it is once, few, many or the class of an expanded clone; other rows omit it.

J	V	size	D	CDR3	DNA
TRBJ2-5	TRBV5-6	-	TRBD2	CATQRGTGETQYF	TGTGCCACTCAGCGGGGCACCGGGGAGACCCAGTACTTC
TRBJ2-2	TRBV19	few	TRBD2	CASSRTSGGANTGELFF	TGTGCCAGTAGTCGGACTAGCGGGGGAGCGAACACCGGGGAGCTGTTTTTT
TRBJ2-3	TRBV24-1	-	-	CATSSSGADTQYF	TGTGCCACCTCCTCGTCGGGGGCAGATACGCAGTATTTT
TRBJ2-7	TRBV7-9	once	TRBD2	CASSSALAGVYEQYF	TGTGCCAGCAGCTCAGCCCTGGCGGGGGTCTACGAGCAGTACTTC
TRBJ1-1	TRBV4-2	once	-	CASSQEGGWEGMNTEAFF	TGTGCCAGCAGCCAAGAGGGGGGTTGGGAAGGGATGAACACTGAAGCTTTCTTT
TRBJ2-3	TRBV3-1/TRBV3-2	-	TRBD2	CASSQGSGGGNTQYF	TGTGCCAGCAGCCAAGGGAGCGGGGGTGGAAATACGCAGTATTTT
TRBJ1-3	TRBV19	-	TRBD1	CASSPNRDSSGNTIYF	TGTGCCAGTAGTCCAAATCGGGACAGCTCTGGAAACACCATATATTTT
TRBJ1-4	TRBV4-2	-	TRBD1	CASSQNLRTGGPDEKLFF	TGTGCCAGCAGCCAAAACTTGAGGACAGGGGGACCAGATGAAAAACTGTTTTTT
TRBJ1-6	TRBV6-2/TRBV6-3	-	TRBD1	CASSIRDRNSPLHF	TGTGCCAGCAGTATCCGGGACAGGAATTCACCCCTCCACTTT
TRBJ2-7	TRBV6-5	-	-	CASIWTEITYEQYF	TGTGCCAGCATTTGGACAGAGATCACCTACGAGCAGTACTTC